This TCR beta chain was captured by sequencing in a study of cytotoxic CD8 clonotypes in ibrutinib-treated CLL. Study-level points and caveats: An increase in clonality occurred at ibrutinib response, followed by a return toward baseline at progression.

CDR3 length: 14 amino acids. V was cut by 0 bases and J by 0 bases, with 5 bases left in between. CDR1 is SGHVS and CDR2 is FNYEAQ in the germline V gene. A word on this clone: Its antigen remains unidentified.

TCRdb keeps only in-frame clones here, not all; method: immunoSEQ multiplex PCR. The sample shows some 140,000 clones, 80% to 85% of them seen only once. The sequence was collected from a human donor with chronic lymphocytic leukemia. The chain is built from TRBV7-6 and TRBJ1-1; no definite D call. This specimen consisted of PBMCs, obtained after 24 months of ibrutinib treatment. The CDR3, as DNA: TGTGCCAGCAGCTTAGCGCCAGTGAACACTGAAGCTTTCTTT. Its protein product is CASSLAPVNTEAFF.